Sequencing of this T cell receptor (beta chain) was carried out in a study of Ad26.COV2.S vaccination and SARS-CoV-2 variants. The protocol was immunoSEQ multiplex PCR, while the TCRdb copy is restricted to in-frame clones and leaves out a portion. The sample yields about 350,000 clones, about nine tenths seen once. Treatment described: some 19 received Ad26.COV2.S at low or high dose, single or two shots; a few received placebo; per-sample allocation not given. Sample collection was performed on day 63 after the first vaccine or placebo injection. General study points: Total T cell responses were possibly underestimated by TCR breadth and depth analyses.

On this clone itself: Antigen: not known.

This CDR3 is 16 amino acids long. Germline CDR1 reads SGHTA; CDR2 reads FQGTGA. V gave up 2 bases and J gave up 3 bases, with 14 bases separating them. The sample here was peripheral blood, taken in a trial of Ad26.COV2.S vaccine versus placebo. The source of this sequence is a person aged 18 to 59 who received the Ad26.COV2.S COVID-19 vaccine or a placebo. The chain couples TRBV7-3 to TRBJ2-4; D may be TRBD1 or TRBD2 (6 bases each). The CDR3 bases are TGTGCCAGCAGCTTATCGGGGGTACAGGGCAAAAACATTCAGTACTTC. It is translated as CASSLSGVQGKNIQYF.